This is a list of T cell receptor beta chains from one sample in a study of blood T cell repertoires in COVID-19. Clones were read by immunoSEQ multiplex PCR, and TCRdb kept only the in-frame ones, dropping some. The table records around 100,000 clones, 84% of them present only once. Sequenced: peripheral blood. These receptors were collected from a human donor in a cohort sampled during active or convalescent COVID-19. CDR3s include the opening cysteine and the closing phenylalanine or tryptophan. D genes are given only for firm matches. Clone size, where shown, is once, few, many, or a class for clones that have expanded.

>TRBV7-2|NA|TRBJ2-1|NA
CASSLVAGGQFF
TGTGCCAGCAGCCTCGTGGCCGGGGGGCAGTTCTTC
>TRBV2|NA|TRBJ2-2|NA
CASRLEARTGELFF
TGTGCCAGCAGGCTGGAGGCGAGGACCGGGGAGCTGTTTTTT
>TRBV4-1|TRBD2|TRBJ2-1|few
CASSQARTSEQFF
TGCGCCAGCAGCCAAGCCCGGACTAGCGAGCAGTTCTTC
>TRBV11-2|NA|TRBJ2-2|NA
CASSLRPGGGPRGELFF
TGTGCCAGCAGCTTACGGCCTGGCGGGGGCCCCCGAGGGGAGCTGTTTTTT
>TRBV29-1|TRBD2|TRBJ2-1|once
CSTETSGSSYNEQFF
TGCAGCACCGAGACTAGCGGGTCCTCCTACAATGAGCAGTTCTTC
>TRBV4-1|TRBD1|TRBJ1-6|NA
CASSQDRDHNSPLHF
TGCGCCAGCAGCCAGGACAGGGACCATAATTCACCCCTCCACTTT
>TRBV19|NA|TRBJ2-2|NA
CASSDRGRGAYTGELFF
TGTGCCAGTAGTGACCGGGGTCGCGGGGCTTACACCGGGGAGCTGTTTTTT
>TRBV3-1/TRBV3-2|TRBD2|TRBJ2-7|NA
CASSQGGTPYEQYF
TGTGCCAGCAGCCAGGGGGGGACCCCCTACGAGCAGTACTTC
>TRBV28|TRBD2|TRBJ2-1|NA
CASSLNQRGAYTSSYNEQFF
TGTGCCAGCAGTTTAAACCAGCGGGGAGCCTATACCTCCTCCTACAATGAGCAGTTCTTC
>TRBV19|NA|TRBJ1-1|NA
CASSSTGLNTEAFF
TGTGCCAGTAGTTCCACAGGACTGAACACTGAAGCTTTCTTT
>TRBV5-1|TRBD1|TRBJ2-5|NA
CASSPTGQLETQYF
TGCGCCAGCAGCCCTACGGGACAGTTAGAGACCCAGTACTTC
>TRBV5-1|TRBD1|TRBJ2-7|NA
CASSPTGGIYEQYF
TGCGCCAGCAGCCCCACAGGGGGTATCTACGAGCAGTACTTC
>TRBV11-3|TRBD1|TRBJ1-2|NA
CASEFRQGYGYTF
TGTGCCAGCGAGTTTCGACAGGGCTATGGCTACACCTTC
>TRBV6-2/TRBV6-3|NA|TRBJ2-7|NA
CASSFSREQYF
TGTGCCAGCAGTTTTTCGAGGGAGCAGTACTTC
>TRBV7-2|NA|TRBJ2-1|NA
CASSFSVNSYNEQFF
TGTGCCAGCAGCTTTAGCGTAAACTCCTACAATGAGCAGTTCTTC
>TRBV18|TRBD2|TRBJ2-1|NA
CASSPRSGGLYNEQFF
TGTGCCAGCTCACCACGGAGCGGGGGGCTTTACAATGAGCAGTTCTTC
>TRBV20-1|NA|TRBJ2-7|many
CSASPTDYEQYF
TGCAGTGCTAGTCCGACAGACTACGAGCAGTACTTC
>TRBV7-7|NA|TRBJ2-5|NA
CASSFVGQGVETQYF
TGTGCTAGCAGCTTCGTGGGCCAGGGTGTGGAGACCCAGTACTTC
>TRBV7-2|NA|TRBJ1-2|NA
CASSSVVSRMQGYGYTF
TGTGCCAGCAGCTCGGTGGTGTCCCGAATGCAGGGCTATGGCTACACCTTC
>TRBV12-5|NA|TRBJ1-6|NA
CASGPRLHSPLHF
TGTGCTAGTGGTCCGCGGCTCCATTCACCCCTCCACTTT
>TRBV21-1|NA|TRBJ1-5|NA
CASSKETRDREGNQPQHF
TGTGCCAGCAGCAAAGAAACTAGGGACAGGGAGGGAAATCAGCCCCAGCATTTT
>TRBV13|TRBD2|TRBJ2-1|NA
CASSLSLAGGLGYNEQFF
TGTGCCAGCAGCTTATCGCTAGCGGGGGGGCTGGGGTACAATGAGCAGTTCTTC
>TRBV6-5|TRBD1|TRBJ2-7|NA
CASSSRGLSSYEQYF
TGTGCCAGCAGTTCCAGGGGGCTTAGCTCCTACGAGCAGTACTTC
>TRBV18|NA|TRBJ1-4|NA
CASSRWTGEDEKLFF
TGTGCCAGCTCACGTTGGACGGGAGAGGACGAAAAACTGTTTTTT
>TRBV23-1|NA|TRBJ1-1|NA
CASSHPTGVPEAFF
NA
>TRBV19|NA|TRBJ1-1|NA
CASSPPGNTEAFF
TGTGCCAGTTCTCCCCCAGGGAACACTGAAGCTTTCTTT
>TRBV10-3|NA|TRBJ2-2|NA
CAISASVELFF
TGTGCCATCAGTGCCTCGGTGGAGCTGTTTTTT
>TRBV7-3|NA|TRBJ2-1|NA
CASSSLGAGNEQFF
TGTGCCAGCAGCTCTCTGGGGGCTGGGAATGAGCAGTTCTTC
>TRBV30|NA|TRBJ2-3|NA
CAWSRRSTDTQYF
TGTGCCTGGAGTCGGCGGAGCACAGATACGCAGTATTTT
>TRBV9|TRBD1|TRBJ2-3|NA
CASSEGQGTDTQYF
TGTGCCAGCAGCGAGGGACAGGGCACAGATACGCAGTATTTT
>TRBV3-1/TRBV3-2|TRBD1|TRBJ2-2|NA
CASSQDFVQGTGELFF
TGTGCCAGCAGCCAAGATTTTGTACAGGGGACCGGGGAGCTGTTTTTT
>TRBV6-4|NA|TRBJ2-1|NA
CASSKRGDLYNEQFF
TGTGCCAGCAGCAAACGAGGGGACTTATACAATGAGCAGTTCTTC
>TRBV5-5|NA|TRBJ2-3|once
CASSETGFTDTQYF
TGTGCCAGCAGCGAAACAGGGTTTACAGATACGCAGTATTTT
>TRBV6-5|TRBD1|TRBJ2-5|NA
CASSLLDRVETQYF
TGTGCCAGCAGTTTGCTCGACAGGGTCGAGACCCAGTACTTC
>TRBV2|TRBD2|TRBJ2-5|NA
CASSGEGRWGTQYF
TGTGCCAGCAGTGGGGAGGGGCGCTGGGGGACCCAGTACTTC
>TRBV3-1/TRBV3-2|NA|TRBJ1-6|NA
CASSRRAGRNSPLHF
TGTGCCAGCAGCCGGCGGGCCGGACGTAATTCACCCCTCCACTTT
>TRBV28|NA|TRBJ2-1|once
CASSLGGRSYNEQFF
TGTGCCAGCAGTTTAGGGGGCAGGTCCTACAATGAGCAGTTCTTC
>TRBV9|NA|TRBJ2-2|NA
CASSFGQTGELFF
TGTGCCAGCAGCTTCGGACAGACCGGTGAGCTGTTTTTT
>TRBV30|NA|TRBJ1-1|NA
CAWGTGPNTEAFF
TGTGCCTGGGGAACAGGTCCGAACACTGAAGCTTTCTTT
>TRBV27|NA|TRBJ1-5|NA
CASSPTRGSQPQHF
TGTGCCAGCAGTCCCACGAGGGGGAGTCAGCCCCAGCATTTT
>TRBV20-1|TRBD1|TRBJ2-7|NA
CSASYRGRHEQYF
TGCAGTGCTAGTTACAGGGGGCGGCACGAGCAGTACTTC
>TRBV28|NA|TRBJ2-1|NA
CASSLPGTYNEQFF
TGTGCCAGCAGTTTGCCGGGGACCTACAATGAGCAGTTCTTC
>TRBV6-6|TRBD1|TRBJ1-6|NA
CASSRLGTASSYNSPLHF
TGTGCCAGCAGTCGTCTCGGGACAGCGAGCTCCTATAATTCACCCCTCCACTTT
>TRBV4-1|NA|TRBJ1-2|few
CASSKEVVGHPYGYTF
TGCGCCAGCAGCAAAGAGGTGGTTGGACACCCCTATGGCTACACCTTC
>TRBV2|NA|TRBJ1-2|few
CASSDNNYGYTF
TGTGCCAGCTCAGACAATAACTATGGCTACACCTTC
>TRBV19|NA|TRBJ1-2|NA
CASSIQTSRGGHGYTF
TGTGCCAGTAGTATACAAACTTCCAGGGGAGGGCACGGCTACACCTTC
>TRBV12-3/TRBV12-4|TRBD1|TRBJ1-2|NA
CASSPRQGHGYTF
TGTGCCAGCAGTCCGAGACAGGGACATGGCTACACCTTC
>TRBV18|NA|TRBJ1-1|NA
CASSPGAAEAFF
TGTGCCAGCTCCCCTGGGGCGGCTGAAGCTTTCTTT
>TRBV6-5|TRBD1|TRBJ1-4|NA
CASSATGYKLFF
TGTGCCAGCAGCGCGACAGGGTACAAACTGTTTTTT
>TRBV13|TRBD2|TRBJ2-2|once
CASSWGLAGAYTGELFF
TGTGCCAGCAGCTGGGGACTAGCGGGGGCTTACACCGGGGAGCTGTTTTTT
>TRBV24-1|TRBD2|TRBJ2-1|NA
CATSDVTSGGNNEQFF
TGTGCCACCAGTGATGTGACTAGCGGGGGCAACAATGAGCAGTTCTTC
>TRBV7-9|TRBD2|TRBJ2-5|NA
CASSRGTSGETQYF
TGTGCCAGCAGCAGAGGGACTAGCGGAGAGACCCAGTACTTC
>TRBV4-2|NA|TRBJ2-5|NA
CASSQETGGQETQYF
TGTGCCAGCAGCCAAGAGACAGGTGGCCAAGAGACCCAGTACTTC